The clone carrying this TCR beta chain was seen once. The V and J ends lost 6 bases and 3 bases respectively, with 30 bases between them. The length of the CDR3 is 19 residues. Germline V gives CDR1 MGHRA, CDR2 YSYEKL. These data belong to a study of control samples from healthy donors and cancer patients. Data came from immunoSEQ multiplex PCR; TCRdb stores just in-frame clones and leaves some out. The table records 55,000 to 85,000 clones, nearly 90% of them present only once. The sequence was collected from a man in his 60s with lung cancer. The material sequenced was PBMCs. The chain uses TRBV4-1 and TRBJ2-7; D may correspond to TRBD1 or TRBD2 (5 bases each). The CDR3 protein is CASRPRTGRETVRLYEQYV. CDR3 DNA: TGCGCCAGCAGACCTCGGACGGGGAGAGAGACAGTACGTCTCTACGAGCAGTACGTC.